This T cell receptor beta chain emerged from a study of cytomegalovirus exposure and HLA in healthy donors. The CDR3 contains 15 residues. In germline, CDR1 is SGHRS, CDR2 YFSETQ. The V gene end was trimmed by 0 bases and the J gene end by 2 bases; junction bases not matched to a gene: 3. The primer mix had 60 Vbeta and 13 Jbeta primers. Assay used: immunoSEQ multiplex PCR; TCRdb lists only in-frame clones, some missing. The sample records fewer than 200,000 clones, approximately 81% being singletons. The receptor was derived from a female donor in good health and CMV-seronegative. Material: PBMCs. This chain connects TRBV5-1 to TRBJ2-7; 9 bases are a match to TRBD1. This CDR3 reads CASSLGQGVAYEQYF. In DNA form, the CDR3 reads TGCGCCAGCAGCTTGGGACAGGGGGTCGCCTACGAGCAGTACTTC.